The subject of this entry is one T cell receptor beta chain. Its antigen is not identified. Sequencing used immunoSEQ multiplex PCR; TCRdb keeps in-frame clones, though not all of them. Among about 9,900 clones, approximately 87% were seen once, and the ten largest hold roughly 29%. These data are taken from a study of T cells after posttransplantation cyclophosphamide. Study observations and caveats: Tissue-infiltrating T cells from skin or gut overlapped little with blood T cells. Donor-recipient repertoire similarity was low at 1-2 months, rising over year one.

Methotrexate plus calcineurin inhibitor accompanied controls' myeloablative marrow transplants; sampling was 1 year later. The TCR comes from a young adult male patient who received an allogeneic stem cell transplant from an unrelated donor, was CMV-positive, and had no GVHD. Some T cells may be provided by the graft donor. Sample: PBMCs, taken after an allogeneic stem cell transplant with a calcineurin inhibitor and methotrexate.

CDR3 loop: CASSQLRTSGLTGELFF. CDR3 nucleotides: TGCGCCAGCAGCCAACTTCGGACTAGCGGGTTAACCGGGGAGCTGTTTTTT. J is TRBJ2-2 and V is TRBV4-3; TRBD2 matches at 11 bases. V lost 2 bases and J lost 5; bases outside the gene matches: 7. CDR3 length equals 17 residues. CDR1 is LGHNA, CDR2 YSLEER, per germline.